The 17 T cell receptor beta chains in this list originate from one sample, sequenced in a study of blood T cell repertoires in COVID-19. TCRdb's table, derived via immunoSEQ multiplex PCR, lists solely in-frame clones and lacks some. Among some 93,000 clones, more than 75% were seen once, and the ten largest hold about 24%. The sequencing sample was made of peripheral blood. The receptor source for this set is a human donor in a cohort sampled during active COVID-19.

This clone was observed once. The rearrangement links TRBV4-2 to TRBJ2-1; D may be TRBD1 (6 bases). Germline V CDR1 and CDR2: LGHNA, YNFKEQ. V shed 3 bases and J shed 9 bases, with 21 bases lying between them. The CDR3 consists of 16 residues. CDR3 DNA sequence: TGTGCCAGCAGCCAGCCCACGGGACACCTCAACGGTGAGCAGTTCTTC. This gives the protein CASSQPTGHLNGEQFF.

Only one count was recorded for this clone. This chain joins TRBV5-4 and TRBJ2-7, with a tentative D call TRBD2 (5 bases). Trimming took 1 base from V and 5 from J, leaving 7 bases between them. The CDR3 has 12 residues. The germline V gene has CDR1 SGHNT and CDR2 YYREEE (reference sequence). The CDR3 loop is CASSLPGDEQYF. CDR3 nucleotide sequence: TGTGCCAGCAGCTTGCCCGGGGACGAGCAGTACTTC.

This sequence joins TRBV29-1 and TRBJ2-3; perhaps TRBD2 as D (5 bases). The germline gives CDR1 SQVTM, CDR2 ANQGSEA. CDR3 length equals 14 residues. Trimming took 6 bases from V and 2 from J, leaving 15 bases between them. CDR3 sequence: CSVRILVITDTQYF. The CDR3 DNA follows: TGCAGCGTCCGAATACTAGTGATCACAGATACGCAGTATTTT.

This clone was detected only once. The chain couples TRBV19 to TRBJ1-6; TRBD1 agrees at 8 bases. The CDR3 has 16 residues. CDR1 and CDR2 from the germline V gene are LNHDA and SQIVND (reference sequence). The trim removed 3 bases at V and 7 bases at J, leaving 8 bases unmatched. This chain's CDR3 is CASSIGTGRTNSPLHF. DNA of the CDR3: TGTGCCAGTAGTATCGGGACAGGTCGTACGAATTCACCCCTCCACTTT.

This clone was observed a few times. The V and J genes are TRBV4-2 and TRBJ2-1, with D possibly being TRBD2 (5 bases). Looked up from germline, CDR1 is LGHNA and CDR2 is YNFKEQ. This CDR3 is built from 14 residues. With 4 bases removed from V and 3 bases from J, the gap between germline ends came to 10 bases. The DNA for the CDR3 is TGTGCCAGCAGCCCAGAGGACTTCTACAATGAGCAGTTCTTC. Its translation is CASSPEDFYNEQFF.

The chain is built from TRBV21-1 and TRBJ2-7; TRBD1 is taken as the D call from the table, unchecked against the DNA. TRBV21-1 is termed a pseudogene. The CDR3 totals 16 residues. The CDR3 spells CASSKLPGETAYEQYF. The CDR3 region has the DNA TGTGCCAGCAGCAAACTCCCAGGGGAAACGGCCTACGAGCAGTACTTC.

The V and J genes are TRBV5-1 and TRBJ1-1, with TRBD1 matching over 9 bases. Trimming removed 3 bases from V and 1 base from J; junction bases left unmatched: 7. The V gene's germline CDR1 is SGHRS and CDR2 YFSETQ. The CDR3 totals 16 residues. CDR3 amino acids: CASSSSTGGGNTEAFF. CDR3 in DNA: TGCGCCAGCAGCTCTTCGACAGGGGGAGGGAACACTGAAGCTTTCTTT.

The rearrangement uses TRBV28 and TRBJ1-1, with a possible D match to TRBD1 (6 bases). The CDR3 is made up of 14 amino acids. CDR1 and CDR2 (germline): MDHEN, SYDVKM. Trimming removed 4 bases at V and 7 bases at J, with 16 bases between. The CDR3 reads CASSSPGQWDEAFF. CDR3 DNA: TGTGCCAGCAGTTCCCCCGGACAGTGGGATGAAGCTTTCTTT.

The chain is built from TRBV7-8 and TRBJ1-2; D possibly corresponds to TRBD1 (6 bases). The CDR3 is 15 residues long. V lost 2 bases, J lost 4 bases, and 14 bases lay in between. The germline V gene encodes CDR1 SGHVS and CDR2 FQNEAQ. The CDR3: CASSLSAGDAYGYTF. The DNA of the CDR3 is TGTGCCAGCAGCTTATCTGCAGGGGATGCCTATGGCTACACCTTC.

This clone was counted at least ten times. J is TRBJ2-1 and V is TRBV7-9; 7 bases align to TRBD2. Germline assignment: CDR1 SEHNR and CDR2 FQNEAQ (reference sequence). The CDR3 is made up of 15 amino acids. V shed 8 bases, J shed 6 bases, and the junction held 13 bases outside the gene matches. CDR3 amino acids: CASVIWGGSINEQFF. The DNA of the CDR3 is TGTGCCAGCGTCATCTGGGGCGGGAGTATCAATGAGCAGTTCTTC.

The chain links TRBV21-1 to TRBJ1-2; the D segment call TRBD1 is taken from the table without a DNA check. TRBV21-1 constitutes a pseudogene. The CDR3 is 17 amino acids. CDR3 residues: CASSRDRISITHYGYTF. The CDR3 DNA follows: TGTGCCAGCAGCAGGGACAGAATTAGCATCACTCACTATGGCTACACCTTC.

The gene calls are TRBV12-5 and TRBJ2-1, with a possible D match to TRBD1 (6 bases). Trimming took off 7 bases at V and 0 bases at J, with 10 bases between the two ends. The length of the CDR3 is 14 residues. CDR1 and CDR2 from the germline V gene are LGHNT and FRNRAP. The DNA for the CDR3 is TGTGCTAGTGCCACGGACAGCTCCTACAATGAGCAGTTCTTC. It codes for CASATDSSYNEQFF.

The chain is built from TRBV14 and TRBJ2-7; the match to TRBD1 covers 9 bases. Germline-derived CDR1 and CDR2 are SGHDN and FVKESK. The CDR3 consists of 14 residues. The J segment lost 2 bases and the V segment lost 1 base, leaving 0 bases of the junction unmatched. CDR3 coding DNA: TGTGCCAGCAGCCAAGGGACAGGGGCCTACGAGCAGTACTTC. Translating gives CASSQGTGAYEQYF.

CDR3 DNA: TGTGCCAGCAGCCAAGTACTAGCGGGAGGTGAGCAGTACTTC. This encodes CASSQVLAGGEQYF. The chain has TRBV3-1 (or the pseudogene TRBV3-2) and TRBJ2-7, with 12 bases matching TRBD2. CDR3 length: 14 amino acids. J was trimmed by 7 bases and V by 1 base; bases with no gene match: 2. The germline gives CDR1 LGHDT, CDR2 YNNKEL (reference sequence).

The count of this clone is one. The V and J genes are TRBV11-2 and TRBJ2-6; no clear D. Germline V gene sequence: CDR1 SGHAT, CDR2 FQNNGV. The CDR3 spans 15 residues. Trimming pared 5 bases from V and 6 bases from J, leaving 14 bases between. In DNA form, the CDR3 reads TGTGCCAGCAGCCCCAACCCCTCTATGGCCAACGTCCTGACTTTC. Translating it yields CASSPNPSMANVLTF.

The rearrangement uses TRBV27 and TRBJ2-5; perhaps TRBD2 as D (5 bases). Trimming pared 5 bases from V and 7 bases from J, leaving 20 bases between. The V gene's germline CDR1 is MNHEY and CDR2 SMNVEV (reference sequence). The CDR3 runs 15 residues. The CDR3: CASSPIGSGRGTQYF. CDR3 in DNA: TGTGCCAGCAGTCCTATCGGGTCCGGTCGGGGGACCCAGTACTTC.

This clone was observed once. V usage is TRBV18 and J usage is TRBJ1-1, with D unclear. The CDR3 has 14 amino acids. Germline CDR1 and CDR2: KGHSH and LQKENI. The ends were cut back, 3 bases at V and 2 bases at J, with 10 bases in the middle. The CDR3 spells CASSPDNINTEAFF. In nucleotides, the CDR3 is TGTGCCAGCTCACCTGACAACATTAACACTGAAGCTTTCTTT.